These 16 T cell receptor beta chains were all obtained from the same sample, sequenced in a study of circulating and synovial CD4+ cells in juvenile arthritis. Clones were read by immunoSEQ multiplex PCR, and TCRdb kept only the in-frame ones, dropping some. The repertoire holds some 33,000 clones, with 94% as singletons. The sample taken for sequencing was CD4+ T cells from blood. These TCRs come from a human donor with juvenile idiopathic arthritis.

This clone is a singleton in its sample. The chain combines TRBV5-6 with TRBJ1-2; TRBD1 might be the D (5 bases). The V end lost 0 bases, the J end lost 4 bases, and 13 bases lay between the germline ends. Germline V CDR1 and CDR2: SGHDT, YYEEEE. The CDR3 covers 15 residues. CDR3 DNA sequence: TGTGCCAGCAGCTTGGAGGAGGGGCGCGGCTATGGCTACACCTTC. Encoded protein: CASSLEEGRGYGYTF.

V gene TRBV5-4 combines with J gene TRBJ2-1, with D possibly TRBD1 on 6 matching bases. This CDR3 is built from 16 residues. Trimming shortened V by 2 bases and J by 0 bases, and 12 bases separated the two germline ends. Germline CDR1 is SGHNT and CDR2 is YYREEE (reference sequence). The CDR3 loop reads CASSFDRRSSYNEQFF. DNA of the CDR3: TGTGCCAGCAGCTTCGACAGGCGAAGCTCCTACAATGAGCAGTTCTTC.

The V call is TRBV9, the J call TRBJ2-3; D not certain. Germline values: CDR1 SGDLS, CDR2 YYNGEE. Trimming pared 3 bases from V and 5 bases from J, leaving 7 bases between. The CDR3 is 12 amino acids. The CDR3 reads CASSAILDTQYF. The CDR3 DNA is TGTGCCAGCAGCGCGATACTAGATACGCAGTATTTT.

The gene calls are TRBV7-3 and TRBJ1-1, with TRBD1 matching over 9 bases. Looked up from germline, CDR1 is SGHTA and CDR2 is FQGTGA. The junction had 10 bases not matched to a gene; V was cut back by 5 bases and J by 6 bases. CDR3 size: 15 residues. The CDR3 coding sequence is TGTGCCAGCAGCATATCAGGGACAGGGATCTCTGAAGCTTTCTTT. Amino acid sequence: CASSISGTGISEAFF.

This chain's CDR3 is CASSIGGVNTDTQYF. The CDR3 DNA reads TGCGCCAGCAGCATTGGAGGGGTCAACACAGATACGCAGTATTTT. The V gene is TRBV5-1, the J gene TRBJ2-3, with a tentative D call TRBD2 (6 bases). CDR3 length: 15 residues. V was trimmed by 4 bases and J by 2 bases, leaving 14 bases between them. The germline gives CDR1 SGHRS, CDR2 YFSETQ.

The chain couples TRBV18 to TRBJ1-3, with 8 bases identical to TRBD1. Germline assignment: CDR1 KGHSH and CDR2 LQKENI. J was trimmed by 0 bases and V by 3 bases; bases with no gene match: 4. There are 16 residues in the CDR3. CDR3 sequence reads: CASSPGQGGSGNTIYF. CDR3 coding DNA: TGTGCCAGCTCACCCGGACAGGGAGGCTCTGGAAACACCATATATTTT.

The chain carries TRBV4-1 and TRBJ2-5, with a weak D call TRBD2 (6 bases). The CDR3 has 17 residues. Deletions cut 4 bases from V and 2 bases from J, with 20 bases between. CDR1 is MGHRA, CDR2 YSYEKL, per germline. DNA for the CDR3: TGCGCCAGCAGCCGAATCCGTCTAGGGACTGCACAAGAGACCCAGTACTTC. This encodes CASSRIRLGTAQETQYF.

The J gene is TRBJ1-1, the V gene TRBV2; the D gene is possibly TRBD1 (6 bases). V was shortened by 6 bases and J by 5 bases, with 16 bases between the two germline ends. Germline V lookup: CDR1 SNHLY, CDR2 FYNNEI. This CDR3 region has 14 residues. CDR3: CASRLNREGTEAFF. As DNA, the CDR3 is TGTGCCAGCAGGCTGAACAGGGAGGGGACTGAAGCTTTCTTT.

The chain carries TRBV13 and TRBJ1-1; D is possibly TRBD1 (6 bases). V was clipped by 5 bases and J by 0 bases, with 13 bases between them. CDR1 and CDR2 from the germline V gene are PRHDT and FYEKMQ (reference sequence). The CDR3 length is 15 residues. CDR3 nucleotide sequence: TGTGCCAGCAGCACCATAGGGGGAGTGAACACTGAAGCTTTCTTT. It translates to CASSTIGGVNTEAFF.

The V call is TRBV7-9, the J call TRBJ1-6, with no clear D. Germline V gene sequence: CDR1 SEHNR, CDR2 FQNEAQ (reference sequence). Trimming shortened V by 0 bases and J by 10 bases, and 7 bases separated the two germline ends. CDR3 length: 13 amino acids. CDR3 in amino acids: CASSLAPGSPLHF. The CDR3, as DNA: TGTGCCAGCAGCTTAGCCCCAGGCTCACCCCTCCACTTT.

The chain combines TRBV6-5 with TRBJ1-6; weak D call: TRBD1 (6 bases). Germline V gene sequence: CDR1 MNHEY, CDR2 SVGAGI. V lost 8 bases to trimming and J lost 9 bases, with 14 bases between them. The CDR3 runs 13 residues. The CDR3 DNA sequence: TGTGCCAGCGGGGGACGCAGGGGTTCACCCCTCCACTTT. Protein sequence: CASGGRRGSPLHF.

The chain links TRBV7-2 to TRBJ2-1; 9 bases agree with TRBD2. CDR1 is SGHTA, CDR2 FQGNSA, per germline. The CDR3 runs to 14 residues. V was pared by 4 bases and J by 4 bases, with 2 bases of the junction left unmatched. The DNA for the CDR3 is TGTGCCAGCAGCTCGACTAGCGGTTACAATGAGCAGTTCTTC. It specifies CASSSTSGYNEQFF.

The rearrangement uses TRBV5-1 and TRBJ2-3; 9 nucleotides agree with TRBD2. Trimming took 1 base from V and 4 from J; bases not matched to a gene: 7. The CDR3 extends over 16 amino acids. Germline V lookup: CDR1 SGHRS, CDR2 YFSETQ. CDR3 coding DNA: TGCGCCAGCAGCTTGCTCGCGGGGGGGCCCGCAGATACGCAGTATTTT. It specifies CASSLLAGGPADTQYF.

The chain combines TRBV10-3 with TRBJ2-7; 8 bases map to TRBD1. The CDR3 has 17 residues. Germline-derived CDR1 and CDR2 are ENHRY and SYGVKD. Unmatched junction bases numbered 10, after V lost 0 bases and J lost 3 bases. The DNA of the CDR3 is TGTGCCATCAGTGAGTCAATAACAACAGGGGGTTACTACGAGCAGTACTTC. Translating gives CAISESITTGGYYEQYF.

The chain combines TRBV4-1 with TRBJ1-5; 7 bases are a match to TRBD1. Looked up from germline, CDR1 is MGHRA and CDR2 is YSYEKL. V was pared by 5 bases and J by 4 bases, with 14 bases of the junction left unmatched. The CDR3 consists of 17 residues. In nucleotides, the CDR3 is TGCGCCAGCAGCATGGCCCTTACAGGGGTTGCAAATCAGCCCCAGCATTTT. Protein sequence: CASSMALTGVANQPQHF.

A single count supports this clone. The V gene is TRBV4-2, the J gene TRBJ1-2; weak D call: TRBD1 (6 bases). The CDR3 is 16 amino acids. The germline V gene has CDR1 LGHNA and CDR2 YNFKEQ. V was cut by 4 bases and J by 6 bases, with 21 bases left in between. CDR3 in DNA: TGTGCCAGCAGCCGCACCCCTGGGGACAATATGGATGGCTACACCTTC. Protein: CASSRTPGDNMDGYTF.